This entry lists 14 T cell receptor beta chains sequenced from one sample in a study of neoadjuvant anti-PD-1 for oral cavity cancer. Time point described: after neoadjuvant nivolumab, at surgical resection. Assay used: immunoSEQ multiplex PCR; TCRdb lists only in-frame clones, some missing. The sample includes tens of thousands of clones, 70% to 90% of them seen just once. The material was PBMCs, obtained after nivolumab (anti-PD-1) treatment. The receptor set was obtained from a person aged 40 to 85 with oral cavity squamous cell carcinoma.

The rearrangement uses TRBV6-5 and TRBJ1-1; TRBD1 matches 7 bases. This CDR3 is built from 15 residues. Germline V lookup: CDR1 MNHEY, CDR2 SVGAGI. With 4 bases clipped from V and 5 bases from J, the junction kept 10 bases outside the gene matches. CDR3 DNA: TGTGCCAGCAGTTTTAATCGACAGGGTGGGACTGAAGCTTTCTTT. This translates into CASSFNRQGGTEAFF.

The chain combines TRBV9 with TRBJ1-4; weak D call: TRBD1 (5 bases). The V end lost 3 bases, the J end lost 7 bases, and 16 bases lay between the germline ends. Germline CDR1 is SGDLS and CDR2 is YYNGEE. CDR3 length equals 15 residues. CDR3 nucleotide sequence: TGTGCCAGCAGCGGAAAGGACACAAGAGGTGAAAAACTGTTTTTT. Protein product: CASSGKDTRGEKLFF.

The chain recombines TRBV5-1 with TRBJ2-1; TRBD1 aligns across 7 bases. Trimming at V came to 4 bases and at J to 3 bases, leaving 13 bases not matched to a gene. Germline V lookup: CDR1 SGHRS, CDR2 YFSETQ. This CDR3 is 17 amino acids long. The DNA for the CDR3 is TGCGCCAGCAGCGTACTCCCGGGACAGACCTTCTACAATGAGCAGTTCTTC. Translating gives CASSVLPGQTFYNEQFF.

Concerning this clone itself: The sample contains more than one DNA sequence encoding this CDR3. In DNA form, the CDR3 reads TGTGCCTGGAGTGTACTCAGCTACGAGCAGTACTTC. As protein: CAWSVLSYEQYF. This chain uses TRBV30 with TRBJ2-7; no firm D call. Germline CDR1 is GTSNPN and CDR2 is SVGIG (reference sequence). Between the trimmed V and J ends, which lost 0 bases and 3 bases, there was a span of 6 bases. The CDR3 covers 12 residues.

J is TRBJ1-1 and V is TRBV5-4; possibly TRBD1 for D (5 bases). Germline loops: CDR1 SGHNT, CDR2 YYREEE (reference sequence). CDR3 length: 14 amino acids. Trimming took off 4 bases at V and 4 bases at J, with 14 bases between the two ends. CDR3 sequence reads: CASSRQAGTTEAFF. CDR3 in DNA: TGTGCCAGCAGCCGTCAAGCAGGGACCACTGAAGCTTTCTTT.

The V gene is TRBV10-3, the J gene TRBJ2-3; 8 bases are shared with TRBD2. The germline V gene has CDR1 ENHRY and CDR2 SYGVKD. CDR3 length: 11 residues. Trimming at V came to 3 bases and at J to 15 bases, leaving 5 bases not matched to a gene. In DNA form, the CDR3 reads TGTGCCATCAGTGATCTAGCGGGCTTCTATTTT. Its protein product is CAISDLAGFYF.

This clone turned up a few times. The chain recombines TRBV6-4 with TRBJ1-1; no reliable D call. V shed 6 bases and J shed 3 bases, with 14 bases lying between them. This CDR3 spans 14 amino acids. CDR1 and CDR2 (germline): MRHNA, SNTAGT. The CDR3 reads CASSPFLWDTEAFF. CDR3 DNA sequence: TGTGCCAGCAGCCCATTCCTTTGGGACACTGAAGCTTTCTTT.

CDR3 nucleotides: TGTGCCAGCAGCGTAGTCCCGGGAGCTAACGGGGAGCTGTTTTTT. Translating it yields CASSVVPGANGELFF. The chain has TRBV9 and TRBJ2-2; D is possibly TRBD2 (6 bases). The CDR3 is 15 amino acids. The germline V gene encodes CDR1 SGDLS and CDR2 YYNGEE. Trimming left V 0 bases short and J 7 bases short, with 13 bases between.

This chain links TRBV5-1 with TRBJ2-7; 14 nucleotides line up with TRBD2. The CDR3 length is 18 residues. V trimming: 0 bases; J trimming: 1 base; junction bases outside the gene matches: 6. Germline V gives CDR1 SGHRS, CDR2 YFSETQ. For the CDR3, the DNA is TGCGCCAGCAGCTTGGACGGGACTAGCGGGGGCGTTTCCTACGAGCAGTACTTC. It specifies CASSLDGTSGGVSYEQYF.

Only one count was recorded for this clone. In DNA form, the CDR3 reads TGTGCCAGCAGCTTGTCGGGATTTAACTATGGCTACACCTTC. Encoded protein: CASSLSGFNYGYTF. The chain combines TRBV5-6 with TRBJ1-2; D unresolved. CDR1 is SGHDT and CDR2 is YYEEEE in the germline V gene. The CDR3 consists of 14 residues. V was pared by 1 base and J by 1 base, with 8 bases between.

The chain carries TRBV5-1 and TRBJ2-2, with no clear D. The CDR3 consists of 16 residues. Germline assignment: CDR1 SGHRS and CDR2 YFSETQ. The V and J ends lost 2 bases and 1 base respectively, with 12 bases between them. The CDR3 spells CASSFKGAENTGELFF. The CDR3 DNA sequence: TGCGCCAGCAGCTTTAAGGGCGCGGAGAACACCGGGGAGCTGTTTTTT.

This sequence joins TRBV11-1 and TRBJ1-1; D remains unclear. This CDR3 region has 13 residues. Trimming shortened V by 0 bases and J by 3 bases, and 5 bases separated the two germline ends. Germline CDR1 SGHAT, CDR2 FQDESV (reference sequence). CDR3 coding DNA: TGTGCCAGCAGCTTAGCGGTTTACACTGAAGCTTTCTTT. Encoded protein: CASSLAVYTEAFF.

The genes are TRBV19 and TRBJ2-1; D perhaps matches TRBD1 (6 bases). V lost 6 bases to trimming and J lost 2 bases, with 8 bases between them. CDR3 length equals 13 residues. Per the germline V gene, CDR1 is LNHDA and CDR2 is SQIVND (reference sequence). The CDR3 DNA reads TGTGCCAGTAGCAACAGGGCCTACAATGAGCAGTTCTTC. It codes for CASSNRAYNEQFF.

J is TRBJ2-1 and V is TRBV9, with 8 bases identical to TRBD2. Germline CDR1 SGDLS, CDR2 YYNGEE. This CDR3 has 15 amino acids. Unmatched junction bases numbered 8, after V lost 0 bases and J lost 9 bases. The CDR3 DNA sequence: TGTGCCAGCAGCGTAGGCAGCGGGAGTACAAGTGAGCAGTTCTTC. Translated: CASSVGSGSTSEQFF.